The TCR gamma chain under discussion was sequenced for a study of Vγ9Vδ2 T cells in congenital toxoplasmosis (dated by TCRdb to the early 2020s). A note on the overall study: The diagnosis of congenital toxoplasmosis relied on IgG, IgM and IgA serology, Western blot and an in-house interferon-gamma release assay. The study compared gamma and delta chain CDR3 repertoires of sorted blood gammadelta T cells between congenitally T. gondii-infected and uninfected infants. TCR sequencing was performed on about five infected and 10 uninfected infants at 2 months and on 3 infected and 4 uninfected infants at 1 year. Infant repertoires were sequenced at 2 months after birth and at 1 year of age. The investigation overall reported the following: Both infected and uninfected infants showed high prevalence of a public TRGV9 clonotype. At 1 year of age, repertoire differences between infected and uninfected infants were less clear than at 2 months. Two months was the earliest age with enough suitable sample material for TCR repertoire analysis, so newborn repertoires were not sequenced. Compared with uninfected infants, infected infants at 2 months appeared to have fewer N additions in their TRGV9 and TRDV2 CDR3s, and this was especially true for TRDV2-TRDJ1 sequences. Germline-encoded fetal-type TRDV2 CDR3 sequences seemed more prevalent in infected than uninfected 2-month-old infants, suggesting an in utero expansion footprint.

This clone is assessed as large (0.1 to 1%). The antigen this receptor binds is unknown. No base quality values were provided; no much bigger clone lies one nucleotide off. Other nucleotide sequences from this sample produce the same CDR3. cDNA was made by template-switch reverse transcription with TRGC- and TRDC-specific primers in one tube, using SuperScript II. The TRGC primer was designed so that it binds both the TRGC1 and the TRGC2 constant genes. Amplification of TRG and TRD was done with the KAPA Real-Time Library Amplification Kit, and AMPure XP beads were used for purification between steps. Index PCR with the Nextera XT Index Kit was used to attach Illumina sequencing adapters. An Illumina MiSeq with the V2 300 kit was used to sequence the TRG and TRD amplicons, producing 150 bp paired-end reads. Regarding the original processing steps: Before any further analysis, FastQC version 0.11.8 was used to check read quality. Reads were mapped to GenBank TRG or TRD reference genes, and MiXCR version 3.0.3 was used to assemble CDR3 sequences. Default MiXCR settings were used, apart from assembling TRDD gene segments from 3 instead of 5 consecutive nucleotides. N additions, CDR3 length, J segment length and clonotype sharing between samples were all calculated using VDJtools version 1.2.1. CDR3 sequences that were out of frame or contained stop codons were removed from the analysis. Infant repertoires were assessed for overlap with previously published fetal, cord blood and adult blood Vgamma9Vdelta2 repertoires. With CATT, TCRdb called clones again from the public reads; duplicate DNA rows were later joined. TCRdb's processing, not the study's, gives the V and J calls here. The sample has 300 to 400 gamma-chain clones on record, nearly 25% of them singletons. The top ten clonotypes cover 30% of the sample.

Mothers of both infected and uninfected infants received the same treatment, using spiramycin and/or pyrimethamine plus sulfadiazine plus folinic acid. All infants, both infected and uninfected, were delivered at term after more than 37 weeks of gestation. Roughly 1 mL of blood was turned into PBMCs through Lymphoprep gradient centrifugation, and the PBMCs were then cryopreserved in liquid nitrogen and sent to Belgium. Thawed PBMCs were labeled with Zombie NIR viability dye and stained with CD3, TCR gammadelta, Vgamma9 and Vdelta2 antibodies. A FACSAria III was used to sort CD3+ TCRgammadelta+ T cells, reaching a mean purity of roughly 98%. For each sample, the RNeasy Micro Kit was used to isolate RNA from some 9,000 sorted gammadelta T cells. The study infants had mothers who were enrolled with primary T. gondii infection during pregnancy. Peripheral blood was collected from the infants at an outpatient microbiology and virology center in Pavia, Italy.

V trim: 4 bases; J trim: 3 bases; unmatched bases: 9. Its CDR3 holds 14 amino acids, cysteine through phenylalanine. Here the CDR3 DNA is all that survives: 42 bases in frame from base 1. For CDR1 and CDR2, the germline V gene lists EGSNGY and YDSYNSKV. Here the chain combines TRGV2 and TRGJ1 or TRGJ2. The sequencing sample was made of gamma-delta T cells from blood. The sequence derives from a child younger than 10 born to a mother with Toxoplasma gondii infection during pregnancy, either congenitally infected or uninfected (not recorded which). The bases read TGTGCCACCTGGGAGTCCCACCTTTATTATAAGAAACTCTTT. It is translated as CATWESHLYYKKLF.